These T cell receptor beta chains were read from a single sample in a study of siplizumab effects on memory and regulatory T cells. Data came from immunoSEQ multiplex PCR; TCRdb stores just in-frame clones and leaves some out. The sample contains 90,000 to 110,000 clones, just over 90% of which appear only once. Sequenced sample: Tregs sorted from blood. Receptors originate from a human donor in good health. CDR3s include the opening cysteine and the closing phenylalanine or tryptophan. D genes are given only for firm matches. For some rows the clone size is stated as once, few or many, or as a class when expanded; others skip it.

len	abundance	v_gene	d_gene	j_gene	CDR3nt	CDR3aa
14	.	TRBV11-2	TRBD1	TRBJ1-1	TGTGCCAGCAGCTTCGTAGGACAGGGGGAGGCAGCTTTCTTT	CASSFVGQGEAAFF
16	once	TRBV11-2	TRBD2	TRBJ2-1	TGTGCCAGCAGCCGTGCGTGGACTAGCTCCTACAATGAGCAGTTCTTC	CASSRAWTSSYNEQFF
15	.	TRBV11-1	.	TRBJ1-5	TGTGCCAGCAGCTTAGGACATAATAGCAATCAGCCCCAGCATTTT	CASSLGHNSNQPQHF
14	.	TRBV2	.	TRBJ1-2	TGCGGCGGCTTGGAGGCTCCATCCTCCTATGGCTACACCTTC	CGGLEAPSSYGYTF
14	.	TRBV5-5	.	TRBJ1-6	TGTGCCAGCAGCTTGATATACCTAAATTCACCCCTCCACTTT	CASSLIYLNSPLHF
12	.	TRBV11-3	.	TRBJ2-7	TGTGCCAGCAGCCCCGGGACGGAGGTGCAGTACTTC	CASSPGTEVQYF
16	.	TRBV27	TRBD1	TRBJ1-2	TGTGCCAGCAGTTCCTCCCTAGACAGGGTTGGCGGTGGCTACACCTTC	CASSSSLDRVGGGYTF
14	.	TRBV6-5	TRBD1	TRBJ1-5	TGTGCCAGCAGTTACTCCAGGGGGGGTCAGCCCCAGCATTTT	CASSYSRGGQPQHF
15	.	TRBV5-1	TRBD2	TRBJ2-1	TGCGCCAGCAAATCCCTAGCGGGAGTCTACAATGAGCAGTTCTTC	CASKSLAGVYNEQFF
15	.	TRBV15	TRBD1	TRBJ1-5	TGTGCCACCAGCACACAGGGGTTGAGCAATCAGTCCCAGCATTTT	CATSTQGLSNQSQHF
16	.	TRBV5-1	TRBD1	TRBJ1-3	TGCGCCAGCAGCTCCCCGGGACAGGGCTCTGGAAACACCATATATTTT	CASSSPGQGSGNTIYF
16	.	TRBV5-1	.	TRBJ1-1	TGCGCCAGCAGCCCCCGGCCCGGGGGCATGAACACTGAAGCTTTCTTT	CASSPRPGGMNTEAFF
16	.	TRBV7-9	.	TRBJ1-6	TGTGCCAGCAGCTGGACGTCCAGGGGTCCAGGTTCACCCCTCCACTTT	CASSWTSRGPGSPLHF
14	.	TRBV5-1	.	TRBJ2-7	TGCGCCAGCAGCTTGCGCCCACAGGCAGGAGAGCAGTACTTC	CASSLRPQAGEQYF
15	.	TRBV11-2	TRBD1	TRBJ1-6	TGTGCCAGCAGCCTCCGACAGGGACAGAACGTAGCCCTCCACTTT	CASSLRQGQNVALHF
13	.	TRBV6-7	.	TRBJ1-2	TGTGCCAGCAGTTTCCACCTAAACTATGGCTACACCTTC	CASSFHLNYGYTF
16	.	TRBV6-5	.	TRBJ2-3	TGTGCCAGCAGTTACTCTAGAGCGACTAGCACAGATACGCAGTATTTT	CASSYSRATSTDTQYF
15	.	TRBV10-3	.	TRBJ2-3	TGTGCCATCAACCGCGGAAGGGGGTTCACAGATACGCAGTATTTT	CAINRGRGFTDTQYF
12	.	TRBV7-2	.	TRBJ2-3	TGTGCCAGCACGGGGGGCACAGATACGCAGTATTTT	CASTGGTDTQYF
15	.	TRBV4-1	TRBD1	TRBJ1-1	TGCGCCAGCAGCCAAGCGGACAGGGACGGCACTGAAGCTTTCTTT	CASSQADRDGTEAFF
18	.	TRBV11-2	TRBD2	TRBJ2-1	TGTGCCAGCAGCTCCTGGACTAGCGGGAGGGCCAACTACAATGAGCAGTTCTTC	CASSSWTSGRANYNEQFF
16	once	TRBV11-2	TRBD1	TRBJ2-2	TGTGCCAGCAGCCCTAGTGCAGGGGGAGCAACCGGGGAGCTGTTTTTT	CASSPSAGGATGELFF
13	once	TRBV12-5	.	TRBJ2-3	TGTGCTAGTGGTTTGGATCAATCGGTCCCCGGATTTTTT	CASGLDQSVPGFF
13	.	TRBV5-1	.	TRBJ1-1	TGCGCCAGCAGCTTGTTTCTGAACACTGAAGCTTTCTTT	CASSLFLNTEAFF
16	.	TRBV7-8	TRBD2	TRBJ2-1	TGTGCCAGCAGCTATAGACTAGCGGGAGGAATCGATGAGCAGTTCTTC	CASSYRLAGGIDEQFF
13	.	TRBV7-2	.	TRBJ2-2	TGTGCCACGTCGTATACGAACACCGGGGAGCTGTTTTTT	CATSYTNTGELFF
14	.	TRBV7-9	.	TRBJ2-1	TGTGCCAGCAGCTTAGGGGTGGTGGGCAATGAGCAGTTCTTC	CASSLGVVGNEQFF
15	.	TRBV11-2	.	TRBJ2-6	TGTGCCAGCAGCTTTCTAGCGACAGGGGCCAACGTCCTGACTTTC	CASSFLATGANVLTF
14	once	TRBV5-1	.	TRBJ1-1	TGCGCCAGCAGCTTGTATCAGGGTCGAACTGAAGCTTTCTTT	CASSLYQGRTEAFF
15	once	TRBV19	.	TRBJ1-5	TGTGCCAGTAGTAAACGGGATACTAGCAATCAGCCCCAGCATTTT	CASSKRDTSNQPQHF
15	once	TRBV19	.	TRBJ1-1	TGTGCCAGTAGTAGTTATGGAGGGGTCCACACTGAAGCTTTCTTT	CASSSYGGVHTEAFF
17	.	TRBV7-8	TRBD1	TRBJ2-5	TGTGCCAGCAGCTCCAATGATGGACAGGGGGCGAGAGAGACCCAGTACTTC	CASSSNDGQGARETQYF
16	once	TRBV10-3	TRBD2	TRBJ2-1	TGTGCCACCCGGACTAGAGGTACACCGACCTACAATGAGCAGTTCTTC	CATRTRGTPTYNEQFF
15	.	TRBV12-1	.	TRBJ1-2	TGTGCCAGCAGCTTTGCCCGACAGGAAAACTATGGCTACACCTTC	CASSFARQENYGYTF
14	.	TRBV6-6	.	TRBJ2-1	TGTGCCAGCAACAGATTGGGGGGACAGTCAAATGAGTTCTTC	CASNRLGGQSNEFF
11	.	TRBV2	.	TRBJ1-2	TGTGCCAGCAGTGAAGGGTTTGGCTACACCTTC	CASSEGFGYTF
13	.	TRBV19	.	TRBJ1-2	TGTGCCAGTAGCTGGGGTTTAAAATATGGCTACACCTTC	CASSWGLKYGYTF
12	.	TRBV5-1	.	TRBJ2-2	TGCGCCAGCAGGCCTGGGGCCGGGGAGCTGTTTTTT	CASRPGAGELFF
14	.	TRBV27	.	TRBJ1-5	TGTGCCAGCAGTTCAGACATTAGCAATCAGCCCCAGCATTTT	CASSSDISNQPQHF
19	once	TRBV28	TRBD1	TRBJ1-2	TGTGCCAGCAGTTTATTCCAGGGGGCGCGAAAGAAGGGTAACTATGGCTACACCTTC	CASSLFQGARKKGNYGYTF
15	.	TRBV12-5	.	TRBJ2-1	TGTGCTAGTGGTTCTTGGGGAACGGGCTACAATGAGCAGTTCTTC	CASGSWGTGYNEQFF
13	.	TRBV6-6	.	TRBJ1-1	TGTGCCAGCAGTTACTGGGAATACACTGAAGCTTTCTTT	CASSYWEYTEAFF
17	.	TRBV29-1	TRBD2	TRBJ2-1	TGCAGCGGCAGGGGAGGCGGGGGGCCTTACTCCTACAATGAGCAGTTCTTC	CSGRGGGGPYSYNEQFF
14	.	TRBV15	TRBD2	TRBJ2-3	TGTGCCACCAGCATCGCTTTGGGGGGGGATACGCAGTATTTT	CATSIALGGDTQYF
14	.	TRBV5-1	TRBD2	TRBJ2-5	TGCGCCAGCAGCCCGGGGGGTACCGGGGAGACCCAGTACTTC	CASSPGGTGETQYF
16	.	TRBV5-4	.	TRBJ2-7	TGTGCCAGCAGCTTGGCCGGGGAGCTGGGCTCCTACGAGCAGTACTTC	CASSLAGELGSYEQYF